What follows are 16 T cell receptor beta chains derived from one specimen sequenced in a study of blood T cells in healthy people across ages. Sample-barcoded 5' priming and a J-beta primer mix drove a second PCR of about 7 to 11 cycles. TCRdb reprocessed the 5' RACE reads via MiXCR and lists one record per CDR3 protein. The sample consists of about 800,000 distinct CDR3 sequences, around a quarter of them appearing once. The data were also submitted as part of a second study, on T cells of mothers and their children.

Source material: blood. These receptors were taken from a boy between 10 and 17 years old in good health.

This clonotype was detected a few times. The rearrangement uses TRBV5-1 and TRBJ2-7, with D uncertain. The germline CDR1 and CDR2 sequences are SGHRS and YFSETQ. This CDR3 is 14 amino acids long. Trimming removed 0 bases from V and 9 bases from J, with 16 bases in between. DNA of the CDR3: TGCGCCAGCAGCTTGGAACATCCCACCTGGGGGCAGTACTTC. Amino acid sequence: CASSLEHPTWGQYF. Variable domain in full (rest from reference TRBV5-1 and TRBJ2-7): KAGVTQTPRYLIKTRGQQVTLSCSPISGHRSVSWYQQTPGQGLQFLFEYFSETQRNKGNFPGRFSGRQFSNSRSEMNVSTLELGDSALYLCASSLEHPTWGQYFGPGTRLTVT.

This clonotype was seen a handful of times. At one boundary the junction diverges from the germline segment, which might be a read error. This chain links TRBV14 with TRBJ2-2; D is possibly TRBD1 (6 bases). The germline gives CDR1 SGHDN, CDR2 FVKESK. This CDR3 region has 15 residues. This CDR3 reads CASSKDRRSTGELFF. The CDR3 bases are TGTGCCAGCAGCAAAGACAGGAGATCGACCGGGGAGCTGTTTTTT.

The chain recombines TRBV9 with TRBJ2-7; D call uncertain. With 4 bases removed from V and 12 bases from J, the gap between germline ends came to 17 bases. CDR1 SGDLS and CDR2 YYNGEE come from the germline V gene. CDR3 length equals 12 residues. The CDR3 nucleotides read TGTGCCAGCAGCCCGTCAAGTAGGTTTTTGTACTTC. It yields the protein CASSPSSRFLYF.

V gene TRBV5-1 combines with J gene TRBJ2-7; a weak D match, TRBD1 (6 bases). V was cut by 0 bases and J by 0 bases, with 10 bases left in between. The CDR3 extends over 15 amino acids. The germline V gene encodes CDR1 SGHRS and CDR2 YFSETQ. CDR3 sequence reads: CASSLVQDSSYEQYF. CDR3 DNA sequence: TGCGCCAGCAGCTTGGTTCAGGACAGCTCCTACGAGCAGTACTTC.

This clonotype showed up just a few times. The rearrangement links TRBV28 to TRBJ2-7; 7 bases align to TRBD1. This CDR3 contains 12 residues. V lost 6 bases and J lost 3; bases outside the gene matches: 2. Germline CDR1 reads MDHEN; CDR2 reads SYDVKM. CDR3 amino acids: CASRRQGYEQYF. CDR3 DNA: TGTGCCAGCAGGCGACAGGGCTACGAGCAGTACTTC.

This chain links TRBV5-6 with TRBJ1-3; possibly TRBD1 for D (6 bases). CDR3 length: 15 residues. CDR1 and CDR2 from the germline V gene are SGHDT and YYEEEE. V lost 5 bases to trimming and J lost 0 bases, with 12 bases between them. The CDR3, as DNA: TGTGCCAGCAGTCTCCCGGGGGCCTCTGGAAACACCATATATTTT. Its protein is CASSLPGASGNTIYF.

This clonotype was seen a handful of times. The J gene is TRBJ2-5, the V gene TRBV7-9; maybe TRBD2 (6 bases). The end of the DNA fits TRBJ2-7 better, so the J call may be wrong. Per germline, CDR1 SEHNR and CDR2 FQNEAQ (reference sequence). The CDR3 covers 16 residues. CDR3 in amino acids: CASSLAGGPGNYEQYF. CDR3 DNA: TGTGCCAGCAGCTTAGCGGGAGGACCAGGAAACTACGAGCAGTACTTC.

This clonotype was counted a few times. The rearrangement links TRBV19 to TRBJ2-1; 9 bases map to TRBD2. In germline, CDR1 is LNHDA, CDR2 SQIVND (reference sequence). The CDR3 is 14 amino acids. J was trimmed by 3 bases and V by 10 bases; bases with no gene match: 7. CDR3 nucleotides: TGTGCCACAGTTCTAGCGGGAATCTACAATGAGCAGTTCTTC. Its protein product is CATVLAGIYNEQFF. Full variable domain (remainder filled in from reference TRBV19 and TRBJ2-1): DGGITQSPKYLFRKEGQNVTLSCEQNLNHDAMYWYRQDPGQGLRLIYYSQIVNDFQKGDIAEGYSVSREKKESFPLTVTSAQKNPTAFYLCATVLAGIYNEQFFGPGTRLTVL.

The chain is built from TRBV12-3 or TRBV12-4 and TRBJ1-4, with a possible D match to TRBD1 (5 bases). The V gene lost 6 bases and the J gene lost 7 bases, with 21 bases spanning the gap. The CDR3 is made up of 16 amino acids. The CDR3 spells CASRGVAGARGEKLFF. CDR3 bases: TGTGCCAGCAGGGGGGTTGCTGGGGCGAGGGGTGAAAAACTGTTTTTT.

This sequence joins TRBV28 and TRBJ1-4; D call uncertain. CDR1 is MDHEN, CDR2 SYDVKM, per germline. The V end was cut by 4 bases, the J end by 5 bases, with 8 bases between. The CDR3 has 13 residues. CDR3 residues: CASSSGLNEKLFF. CDR3 coding DNA: TGTGCCAGCAGTTCGGGGTTAAATGAAAAACTGTTTTTT.

CDR3 coding DNA: TGTGCCAGCAGTTACTTCCCACTAGCGGGATACAATGAGCAGTTCTTC. As protein: CASSYFPLAGYNEQFF. This chain links TRBV6-2 or TRBV6-3 with TRBJ2-1, with TRBD2 identical over 10 bases. The CDR3 covers 16 residues. Germline CDR1 and CDR2: MNHEY and SVGEGT. V lost 1 base, J lost 4 bases, and 4 bases stayed unmatched.

This clonotype was seen more than once but under ten times. This chain joins TRBV29-1 and TRBJ2-7; weak D call: TRBD1 (5 bases). Germline V gene sequence: CDR1 SQVTM, CDR2 ANQGSEA. The V end was cut by 7 bases, the J end by 1 base, with 11 bases between. The CDR3 covers 12 residues. The CDR3 bases are TGCAGCGCTACTGACAGATCCTACGAGCAGTACTTC. It translates to CSATDRSYEQYF.

The rearrangement links TRBV12-5 to TRBJ2-5, with D tentatively TRBD1 (5 bases). Trimming removed 7 bases from V and 4 bases from J, with 13 bases in between. The CDR3 sequence is 13 residues long. Germline V gives CDR1 LGHNT, CDR2 FRNRAP. The CDR3 bases are TGTGCTAGTGCCGCCCCAAGGGGAGAGACCCAGTACTTC. Translating it yields CASAAPRGETQYF.

This clonotype occurred a few times. The chain couples TRBV6-4 to TRBJ2-3, with D tentatively TRBD2 (5 bases). CDR1 is MRHNA and CDR2 is SNTAGT in the germline V gene. This CDR3 contains 15 residues. Trimming cost V 0 bases and J 0 bases, with 7 bases left between them. The CDR3 DNA follows: TGTGCCAGCAGTGACTCGGGAGCTAGCACAGATACGCAGTATTTT. Translating it yields CASSDSGASTDTQYF.

The V gene is TRBV20-1, the J gene TRBJ1-2; D possibly corresponds to TRBD1 (6 bases). Germline V lookup: CDR1 DFQATT, CDR2 SNEGSKA (reference sequence). V gave up 6 bases and J gave up 7 bases, with 18 bases separating them. CDR3 length equals 13 residues. The chain's CDR3 is CSAQGTSNGGYTF. The CDR3 coding sequence is TGCAGTGCCCAGGGGACCTCTAATGGTGGCTACACCTTC.

This clonotype was seen more than once but under ten times. The V and J genes are TRBV28 and TRBJ2-5; 7 bases line up with TRBD2. CDR1 and CDR2 (germline): MDHEN, SYDVKM. V lost 5 bases to trimming and J lost 5 bases; unmatched junction nucleotides: 11. This CDR3 is built from 15 residues. DNA of the CDR3: TGTGCCAGCAGTCCCCCTCGAGGGGAGGGCGAGACCCAGTACTTC. This translates into CASSPPRGEGETQYF.